Detailed here is one T cell receptor (beta chain). Its antigen remains unidentified. This specimen belongs to a study of graft-versus-host responses after intestinal transplantation. V gave up 5 bases and J gave up 0 bases, with 10 bases separating them. The CDR3 contains 15 residues. Germline CDR1 SGHAT, CDR2 FQNNGV. TCRdb keeps only in-frame clones here, not all; method: immunoSEQ multiplex PCR. The sample comprises tens of thousands of clones, less than 95% of which are singletons, and roughly 1.3% rests with the top ten. This TCR was recovered from a human donor who received an intestinal transplant. Here the sequenced sample was unstimulated CD8+ T cells sorted from spleen or lymph node cells, taken before intestinal transplant. This chain uses TRBV11-2 with TRBJ1-4, with D perhaps matching TRBD1 (5 bases). Here the CDR3 DNA reads TGTGCCAGCAGCCCCGGACACGCAACTAATGAAAAACTGTTTTTT. Translation: CASSPGHATNEKLFF.